This is a list of T cell receptor beta chains from one sample in a study of control samples from healthy donors and cancer patients. Repertoires were generated with immunoSEQ multiplex PCR, while TCRdb's copy carries only in-frame clones and drops some. The sample consists of over 150,000 clones, over 90% of them appearing once. Sequencing was performed on blood. The receptor set was obtained from a woman aged 25 to 39 in good health. The CDR3 runs from the conserved cysteine through the conserved F or W. Fields, in order: D gene, clone size, J gene, V gene, CDR3 length, CDR3 protein, CDR3 DNA. The D gene is left open where the match is weak. Only part of the rows carry a size: once, few, many, or a class if the clone is expanded.

NA | NA | TRBJ1-5 | TRBV20-1 | 15 | CSASFETGTDQPQHF | TGCAGTGCTAGTTTCGAGACAGGCACGGATCAGCCCCAGCATTTT
TRBD1 | few | TRBJ1-5 | TRBV10-3 | 14 | CAISEARGHQPQHF | TGTGCCATCAGTGAGGCCAGGGGGCATCAGCCCCAGCATTTT
NA | once | TRBJ2-1 | TRBV19 | 16 | CASSFSGTGSYNEQFF | TGTGCCAGTAGTTTCTCCGGGACGGGCTCCTACAATGAGCAGTTCTTC
NA | NA | TRBJ2-7 | TRBV4-2 | 15 | CASSQEAGTSYEQYF | TGTGCCAGCAGCCAAGAGGCTGGGACCTCCTACGAGCAGTACTTC
NA | NA | TRBJ2-1 | TRBV19 | 13 | CASSSENYNEQFF | TGTGCCAGTAGCAGTGAAAACTACAATGAGCAGTTCTTC
NA | NA | TRBJ1-3 | TRBV7-2 | 15 | CASSPPGVSGNTIYF | TGTGCCAGCAGTCCCCCAGGAGTCTCTGGAAACACCATATATTTT
NA | NA | TRBJ2-7 | TRBV28 | 12 | CASSSSTVSWLF | TGTGCCAGCAGTTCCTCTACAGTCAGTTGGCTCTTC
NA | NA | TRBJ1-5 | TRBV5-1 | 15 | CASSLGYREDQPQHF | TGCGCCAGCAGCTTGGGTTACAGGGAAGATCAGCCCCAGCATTTT
NA | NA | TRBJ1-1 | TRBV29-1 | 14 | CSVMGRAGNTEAFF | TGCAGCGTTATGGGCCGGGCGGGGAACACTGAAGCTTTCTTT
NA | NA | TRBJ2-5 | TRBV20-1 | 15 | CSASVRDRVQETQYF | TGCAGTGCTAGTGTACGGGATCGGGTCCAAGAGACCCAGTACTTC
TRBD1 | NA | TRBJ2-1 | TRBV19 | 18 | CASSMFPLTGTSYNEQFF | TGTGCCAGTAGTATGTTCCCTTTGACAGGGACCTCCTACAATGAGCAGTTCTTC
NA | NA | TRBJ2-7 | TRBV5-4 | 14 | CASSSGQFVGEQYF | TGTGCCAGCAGCTCCGGACAGTTTGTCGGCGAGCAGTACTTC
TRBD1 | NA | TRBJ2-5 | TRBV27 | 13 | CASSTGVWETQYF | TGTGCCAGCAGTACAGGGGTATGGGAGACCCAGTACTTC
NA | few | TRBJ1-6 | TRBV7-9 | 13 | CASSLNAGSPLHF | TGTGCCAGCAGCTTAAATGCCGGGTCACCCCTCCACTTT
NA | NA | TRBJ2-2 | TRBV3-1/TRBV3-2 | 16 | CASSQGVSRVDGELFF | TGTGCCAGCAGCCAAGGAGTCTCGAGGGTAGACGGGGAGCTGTTTTTT
NA | once | TRBJ1-1 | TRBV7-8 | 16 | CASSLPVARMNTEAFF | TGTGCCAGCAGCCTCCCGGTAGCCAGGATGAACACTGAAGCTTTCTTT
NA | NA | TRBJ1-5 | TRBV28 | 16 | CASSLLGWYSNQPQHF | TGTGCCAGCAGTTTATTGGGGTGGTACAGCAATCAGCCCCAGCATTTT
NA | NA | TRBJ1-3 | TRBV3-1/TRBV3-2 | 14 | CASSQGGVINTIYF | TGTGCCAGCAGCCAAGGAGGTGTTATAAACACCATATATTTT
NA | NA | TRBJ1-1 | TRBV9 | 11 | CASSAITEAFF | TGTGCCAGCAGCGCGATTACTGAAGCTTTCTTT
NA | once | TRBJ1-6 | TRBV6-5 | 13 | CASCSREDSPLHF | TGTGCCAGCTGCTCCCGGGAGGACTCACCCCTCCACTTT
NA | NA | TRBJ2-1 | TRBV6-2/TRBV6-3 | 15 | CASSYTPLWYNEQFF | TGTGCCAGCAGTTACACCCCTCTCTGGTACAATGAGCAGTTCTTC
TRBD2 | NA | TRBJ2-7 | TRBV6-1 | 15 | CASSEALAGVSEQYF | TGTGCCAGCAGTGAAGCGCTAGCGGGAGTTTCCGAGCAGTACTTC
TRBD1 | NA | TRBJ2-5 | TRBV3-1/TRBV3-2 | 15 | CASSQESQGVETQYF | TGTGCCAGCAGCCAAGAGTCCCAGGGGGTAGAGACCCAGTACTTC
NA | NA | TRBJ2-7 | TRBV28 | 16 | CASSLVTGGKIYEQYF | TGTGCCAGCAGTTTGGTAACTGGGGGCAAAATTTACGAGCAGTACTTC
NA | NA | TRBJ1-1 | TRBV18 | 15 | CASSSIHTVNTEAFF | TGTGCCAGCTCATCAATACACACAGTAAACACTGAAGCTTTCTTT
NA | NA | TRBJ1-4 | TRBV6-5 | 15 | CASSYSGINHEKLFF | TGTGCCAGCAGTTACTCAGGGATCAACCATGAAAAACTGTTTTTT
NA | NA | TRBJ2-2 | TRBV5-1 | 17 | CASSLVPLGLNTGELFF | TGCGCCAGCAGCTTGGTGCCTCTGGGGCTGAACACCGGGGAGCTGTTTTTT
NA | NA | TRBJ1-2 | TRBV2 | 15 | CASRGAGVTPYGYTF | TGTGCCAGCAGGGGCGCGGGTGTGACACCATATGGCTACACCTTC
TRBD1 | NA | TRBJ2-4 | TRBV3-1/TRBV3-2 | 18 | CASSQGLGQGRTKNIQYF | TGTGCCAGCAGCCAAGGCCTGGGACAGGGCAGGACCAAAAACATTCAGTACTTC
NA | NA | TRBJ1-2 | TRBV7-2 | 14 | CASSLARRVEGYTF | TGTGCCAGCAGCTTAGCCCGAAGGGTAGAGGGCTACACCTTC
TRBD1 | once | TRBJ1-5 | TRBV28 | 16 | CASSFPRDRYGQPQHF | TGTGCCAGCAGTTTCCCCAGGGACAGGTACGGTCAGCCCCAGCATTTT
NA | once | TRBJ1-5 | TRBV30 | 16 | CAWSQERTVFGLPQHF | TGTGCCTGGAGCCAAGAGAGGACAGTCTTCGGTCTGCCCCAGCATTTT
NA | NA | TRBJ1-1 | TRBV28 | 14 | CASSLLGGNTEAFF | TGTGCCAGCAGTTTGTTGGGGGGAAACACTGAAGCTTTCTTT
NA | NA | TRBJ1-2 | TRBV7-8 | 15 | CASSTTPGNNYGYTF | TGTGCCAGCAGCACTACCCCGGGGAACAACTATGGCTACACCTTC
NA | NA | TRBJ1-1 | TRBV25-1 | 11 | CASSGITEAFF | TGTGCCAGCAGTGGGATCACTGAAGCTTTCTTT
NA | NA | TRBJ2-1 | TRBV4-1 | 14 | CASRFRDAYNEQFF | TGCGCCAGCAGGTTCCGGGACGCCTACAATGAGCAGTTCTTC
TRBD1 | NA | TRBJ1-5 | TRBV19 | 14 | CASSRGQGVQAQHF | TGTGCCAGTAGTAGGGGACAGGGGGTTCAGGCCCAGCATTTT
TRBD2 | NA | TRBJ2-1 | TRBV5-1 | 16 | CASSLVREGHGNEQFF | TGCGCCAGCAGCTTGGTGCGGGAGGGCCACGGCAATGAGCAGTTCTTC
TRBD2 | NA | TRBJ2-3 | TRBV3-1/TRBV3-2 | 12 | CASSWGLNEQYF | TGTGCCAGCAGCTGGGGACTAAATGAGCAGTATTTT
NA | few | TRBJ2-6 | TRBV28 | 17 | CASSLYPAGVGANVLTF | TGTGCCAGCAGTCTCTACCCGGCAGGGGTTGGGGCCAACGTCCTGACTTTC
NA | NA | TRBJ2-7 | TRBV7-6 | 16 | CASSLLPGPRLREQYF | TGTGCCAGCAGCTTACTGCCGGGACCGCGACTACGCGAGCAGTACTTC
TRBD2 | NA | TRBJ2-1 | TRBV7-2 | 17 | CASSLVGRGKSYNEQFF | TGTGCCAGCAGCTTAGTCGGGCGGGGGAAATCTTACAATGAGCAGTTCTTC
NA | NA | TRBJ1-1 | TRBV6-6 | 14 | CASSYGTDYTEAFF | TGTGCCAGCAGTTACGGGACCGATTACACTGAAGCTTTCTTT
TRBD1 | NA | TRBJ2-1 | TRBV13 | 16 | CASSLGGTGTYNEQFF | TGTGCCAGCAGCTTAGGAGGGACAGGGACCTACAATGAGCAGTTCTTC
TRBD2 | NA | TRBJ2-1 | TRBV10-1 | 17 | CASGLAGGPGSYNEQFF | TGCGCCAGCGGACTAGCGGGAGGGCCCGGTTCCTACAATGAGCAGTTCTTC
NA | NA | TRBJ1-2 | TRBV28 | 12 | CASSFRKYGYTF | TGTGCCAGCAGTTTTCGGAAGTATGGCTACACCTTC
NA | NA | TRBJ1-1 | TRBV15 | 14 | CATSRDRMNTEAFF | TGTGCCACCAGCAGAGACAGGATGAACACTGAAGCTTTCTTT
TRBD1 | NA | TRBJ1-5 | TRBV3-1/TRBV3-2 | 16 | CASSLSRQGSNQPQHF | TGTGCCAGCAGCCTAAGTCGACAGGGGAGCAATCAGCCCCAGCATTTT